The clone carrying this T cell receptor beta chain was counted a few times. The data are from a study of T-cell reconstitution after alpha-beta-depleted transplantation in children. A TCRbeta library incorporating unique molecular identifiers was prepared. TCRdb re-called the PCR reads with MiXCR, one entry per CDR3 protein. Here the sample spans more than 550,000 distinct CDR3 sequences, about 10% being singletons. Between the trimmed V and J ends, which lost 1 base and 8 bases, there was a span of 4 bases. The CDR3 has 11 amino acids. From germline, CDR1 is LGHDT and CDR2 YNNKEL (reference sequence).

This chain connects TRBV3-1 to TRBJ2-3; D is uncertain. Specimen: PBMCs from the stem cell graft donor, collected from the stem cell graft. The TCR originated in a human donor who donated a stem cell graft to a child with acute myeloid leukemia. CDR3: CASSQVGTQYF. DNA of the CDR3: TGTGCCAGCAGCCAAGTGGGTACGCAGTATTTT.